This TCR beta chain was recorded in a study of T-cell memory formation after mild COVID-19. Trimming removed 1 base from V and 4 bases from J, with 13 bases in between. The germline gives CDR1 MNHEY, CDR2 SVGAGI. The CDR3 sequence is 15 residues long. From the 5' RACE reads, TCRdb called clonotypes with MiXCR, one entry per CDR3 protein. The table includes around 470,000 distinct CDR3 sequences, over 15% detected once. This rearrangement joins TRBV6-5 to TRBJ1-1, with a possible D match to TRBD1 (6 bases). Sequencing was carried out using PBMCs or a T cell subset sorted from them (not recorded which). The sequence derives from an adult woman who had mild COVID-19 (a few samples of this study predate the infection). Cell type and time point are not known. The CDR3 DNA follows: TGTGCCAGCAGTTACTTATACAGGGCGGGCACTGAAGCTTTCTTT. This codes for CASSYLYRAGTEAFF.